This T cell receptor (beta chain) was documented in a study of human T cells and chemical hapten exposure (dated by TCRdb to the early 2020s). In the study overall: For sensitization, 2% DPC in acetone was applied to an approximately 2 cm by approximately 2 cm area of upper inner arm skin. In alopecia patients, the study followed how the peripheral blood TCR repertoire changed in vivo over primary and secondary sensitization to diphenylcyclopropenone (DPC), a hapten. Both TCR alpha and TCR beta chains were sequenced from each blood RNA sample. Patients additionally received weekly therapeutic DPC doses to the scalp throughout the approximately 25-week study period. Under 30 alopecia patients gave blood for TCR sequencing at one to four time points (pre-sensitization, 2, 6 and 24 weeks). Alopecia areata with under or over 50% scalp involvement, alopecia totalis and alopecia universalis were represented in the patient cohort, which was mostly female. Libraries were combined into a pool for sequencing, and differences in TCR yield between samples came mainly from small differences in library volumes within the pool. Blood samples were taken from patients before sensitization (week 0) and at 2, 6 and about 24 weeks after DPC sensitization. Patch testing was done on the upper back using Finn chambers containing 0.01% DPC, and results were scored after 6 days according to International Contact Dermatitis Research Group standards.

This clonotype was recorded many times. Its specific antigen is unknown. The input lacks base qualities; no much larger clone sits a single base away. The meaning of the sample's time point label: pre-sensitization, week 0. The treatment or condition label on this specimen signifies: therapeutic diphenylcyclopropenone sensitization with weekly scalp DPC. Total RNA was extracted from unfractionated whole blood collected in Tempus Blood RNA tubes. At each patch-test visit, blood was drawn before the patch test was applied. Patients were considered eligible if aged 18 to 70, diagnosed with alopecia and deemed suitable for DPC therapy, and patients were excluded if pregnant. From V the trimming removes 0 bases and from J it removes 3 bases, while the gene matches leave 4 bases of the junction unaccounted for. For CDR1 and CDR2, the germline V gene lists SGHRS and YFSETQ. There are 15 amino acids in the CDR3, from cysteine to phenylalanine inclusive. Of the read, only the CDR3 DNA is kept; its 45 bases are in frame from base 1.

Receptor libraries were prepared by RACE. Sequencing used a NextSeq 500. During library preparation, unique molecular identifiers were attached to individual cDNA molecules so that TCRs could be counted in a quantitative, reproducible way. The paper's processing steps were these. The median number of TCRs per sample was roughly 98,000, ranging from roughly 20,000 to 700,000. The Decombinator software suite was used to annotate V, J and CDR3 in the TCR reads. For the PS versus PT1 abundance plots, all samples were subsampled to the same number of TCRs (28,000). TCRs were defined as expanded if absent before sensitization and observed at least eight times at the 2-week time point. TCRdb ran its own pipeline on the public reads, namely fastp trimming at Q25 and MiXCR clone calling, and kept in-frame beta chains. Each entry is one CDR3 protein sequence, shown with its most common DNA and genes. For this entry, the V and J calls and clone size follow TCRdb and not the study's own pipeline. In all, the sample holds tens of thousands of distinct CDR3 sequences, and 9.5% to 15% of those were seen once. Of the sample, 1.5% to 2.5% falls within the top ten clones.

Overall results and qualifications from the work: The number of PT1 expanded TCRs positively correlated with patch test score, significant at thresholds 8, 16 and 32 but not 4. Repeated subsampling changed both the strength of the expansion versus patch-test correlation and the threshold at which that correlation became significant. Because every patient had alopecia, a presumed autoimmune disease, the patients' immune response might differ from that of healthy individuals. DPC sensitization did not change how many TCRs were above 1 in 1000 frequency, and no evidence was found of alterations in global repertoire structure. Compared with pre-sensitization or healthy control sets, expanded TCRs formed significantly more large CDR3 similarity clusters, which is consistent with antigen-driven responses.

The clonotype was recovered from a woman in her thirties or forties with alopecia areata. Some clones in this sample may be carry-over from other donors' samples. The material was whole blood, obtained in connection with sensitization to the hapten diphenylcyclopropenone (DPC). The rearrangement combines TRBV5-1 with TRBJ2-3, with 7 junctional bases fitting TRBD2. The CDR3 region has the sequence CASSLGAGATDTQYF. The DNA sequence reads TGCGCCAGCAGCTTGGGGGCGGGAGCGACAGATACGCAGTATTTT.